Following are 4 T cell receptor beta chains from one sample sequenced in a study of OX40 agonist ivuxolimab in advanced cancers. TCRdb's table, derived via immunoSEQ multiplex PCR, lists solely in-frame clones and lacks some. The sample records some 22,000 clones, around 87% being singletons. This specimen was CD4+ or CD8+ T cells sorted from blood, taken in a trial of the OX40 agonist ivuxolimab. These receptors were collected from an adult with an advanced solid tumor such as melanoma, head and neck, liver or kidney cancer.

The genes are TRBV4-3 and TRBJ2-2; TRBD1 matches at 9 bases. The CDR3 runs 16 residues. Germline values: CDR1 LGHNA, CDR2 YSLEER. The V gene end was trimmed by 3 bases and the J gene end by 6 bases; junction bases not matched to a gene: 8. This chain's CDR3 is CASSQAQRQGAGELFF. The CDR3 bases are TGCGCCAGCAGCCAGGCCCAGAGACAGGGGGCCGGGGAGCTGTTTTTT.

V and J are TRBV7-2 and TRBJ2-7; TRBD1 aligns across 7 bases. This CDR3 has 14 amino acids. V was pared by 3 bases and J by 3 bases, with 5 bases of the junction left unmatched. The germline V gene has CDR1 SGHTA and CDR2 FQGNSA. The chain's CDR3 is CASSFTGTDYEQYF. The DNA for the CDR3 is TGTGCCAGCAGCTTCACTGGGACAGACTACGAGCAGTACTTC.

In this sample, this clone turned up a few times. CDR3: CASSIHLQNSPLHF. CDR3 nucleotide sequence: TGTGCCAGTAGTATACACCTTCAGAATTCACCCCTCCACTTT. The chain joins TRBV19 to TRBJ1-6, with unresolved D. CDR1 LNHDA and CDR2 SQIVND come from the germline V gene (reference sequence). V lost 2 bases, J lost 7 bases, and 9 bases lay in between. The CDR3 runs 14 residues. Variable domain in full (rest from reference TRBV19 and TRBJ1-6): DGGITQSPKYLFRKEGQNVTLSCEQNLNHDAMYWYRQDPGQGLRLIYYSQIVNDFQKGDIAEGYSVSREKKESFPLTVTSAQKNPTAFYLCASSIHLQNSPLHFGNGTRLTVT.

This chain joins TRBV18 and TRBJ2-7, with 9 bases that match TRBD1. Trimming removed 3 bases from V and 7 bases from J; junction bases left unmatched: 10. The CDR3 is 15 amino acids. Germline V lookup: CDR1 KGHSH, CDR2 LQKENI. The CDR3 region has the DNA TGTGCCAGCTCACCCAACAGGGGGCCTATGTATGAGCAGTACTTC. This encodes CASSPNRGPMYEQYF.